This TCR beta chain stems from a study of human CD8 memory T cell subsets. It was by negative magnetic separation that total CD8+ T cells were enriched. Study-wide results and limits: Similarly high diversity marked stem-like memory and precursor exhausted T cells, unlike effector memory cells. Compared with precursor exhausted T cells, stem-like memory T cells were suggested by Chao1 estimates to be more diverse.

The CDR3 totals 12 residues. With respect to this clonotype: What it binds is unknown.

Production of TCR beta libraries used UMI-labeled 5' RACE as the method. TCRdb re-called the 5' RACE reads; every CDR3 protein appears as one record, without DNA. Found here are about 5,500 distinct CDR3 sequences; the top ten clones hold approximately 18%. This sequence was found in a human donor in good health. V usage is TRBV21-1 and J usage is TRBJ2-3; checking the TCRdb D call of TRBD1 is not possible without DNA. TRBV21-1 is a pseudogene segment. Sequences were obtained from CD8+ T cells from PBMCs. CDR3 sequence reads: CASSPDRCQQYF.